These 25 T cell receptor beta chains came from one sample sequenced in a study of T cell repertoires in cytomegalovirus infection. TCRdb fed the reads into MiXCR, producing one record per CDR3 protein. The sample comprises about 740,000 distinct CDR3 sequences, less than 40% of which are singletons, and more than 2.5% rests with the top ten. Sequences were obtained from PBMCs. Source of these receptors: a human donor in good health (CMV status not recorded). Some clones in this sample may be carry-over from other donors' samples.

This clonotype was seen many times. V gene TRBV7-2 combines with J gene TRBJ1-3, with no clear D. Germline CDR1 is SGHTA and CDR2 is FQGNSA. The CDR3 is made up of 16 amino acids. V shed 5 bases and J shed 0 bases, with 14 bases lying between them. The CDR3 reads CASSGRGSFSGNTIYF. For the CDR3, the DNA is TGTGCCAGCAGCGGTAGAGGCTCCTTCTCTGGAAACACCATATATTTT.

This clonotype was picked up a small number of times. The rearrangement uses TRBV28 and TRBJ1-1; D gene uncertain. Trimming took 3 bases from V and 0 from J, leaving 11 bases between them. The CDR3 is 15 amino acids. Germline loops: CDR1 MDHEN, CDR2 SYDVKM. The CDR3, as DNA: TGTGCCAGCAGTTTGCCCGGGGAATTGAACACTGAAGCTTTCTTT. This encodes CASSLPGELNTEAFF. Filled out from reference TRBV28 and TRBJ1-1, the complete variable domain reads DVKVTQSSRYLVKRTGEKVFLECVQDMDHENMFWYRQDPGLGLRLIYFSYDVKMKEKGDIPEGYSVSREKKERFSLILESASTNQTSMYLCASSLPGELNTEAFFGQGTRLTVV.

This clonotype has only one observation. The chain recombines TRBV6-6 with TRBJ2-7; the D is unclear. Germline V gene lookup returns CDR1 MNHNY and CDR2 SVGAGI (reference sequence). The V and J ends lost 8 bases and 6 bases respectively, with 11 bases between them. The CDR3 is made up of 11 amino acids. The CDR3 loop reads CASRSLGEQYF. As DNA, the CDR3 is TGTGCCAGCCGCTCCCTAGGCGAGCAGTACTTC.

This clonotype has more than one count but fewer than ten. The DNA for the CDR3 is TGTGCCAGCAGACAGGGGTTCAGGGAAGCTTTCTTT. This gives the protein CASRQGFREAFF. The rearrangement links TRBV28 to TRBJ1-1, with TRBD1 matching 7 bases. The germline CDR1 and CDR2 sequences are MDHEN and SYDVKM. There are 12 residues in the CDR3. The ends lost 6 bases at V and 8 bases at J; junction bases unmatched: 6. Full variable domain (outside the CDR3, taken from reference TRBV28 and TRBJ1-1): DVKVTQSSRYLVKRTGEKVFLECVQDMDHENMFWYRQDPGLGLRLIYFSYDVKMKEKGDIPEGYSVSREKKERFSLILESASTNQTSMYLCASRQGFREAFFGQGTRLTVV.

This clonotype was detected once. CDR3: CASSYSGRNGEKLFF. CDR3 nucleotides: TGTGCCAGCAGTTACTCGGGGAGGAATGGTGAAAAACTGTTTTTT. The chain carries TRBV6-5 and TRBJ1-4, with D unresolved. This CDR3 is 15 amino acids long. With 0 bases removed from V and 7 bases from J, the gap between germline ends came to 12 bases. Germline V gives CDR1 MNHEY, CDR2 SVGAGI.

V gene TRBV5-5 combines with J gene TRBJ1-6; D not resolved. The CDR3 sequence is 20 residues long. V was cut by 5 bases and J by 5 bases, with 29 bases left in between. The germline gives CDR1 SGHKS, CDR2 YYEKEE (reference sequence). The CDR3 region is CASRGGSGPEEFNHNSPLHF. The CDR3, as DNA: TGTGCCAGCAGGGGTGGGTCCGGACCGGAGGAATTTAATCATAATTCACCCCTCCACTTT.

This clonotype qualifies as medium-sized. V and J are TRBV28 and TRBJ1-3, with 7 bases that match TRBD1. With V trimmed by 5 bases and J by 0 bases, 7 bases remained unmatched. CDR1 and CDR2 (germline): MDHEN, SYDVKM. The CDR3 is 16 residues long. This chain's CDR3 is CASSTDRDLSGNTIYF. CDR3 bases: TGTGCCAGCAGTACAGACAGGGACCTCTCTGGAAACACCATATATTTT.

This clonotype appeared a few times. The genes are TRBV6-2 or TRBV6-3 and TRBJ1-1; TRBD1 matches at 7 bases. The germline gives CDR1 MNHEY, CDR2 SVGEGT. The V gene end was trimmed by 0 bases and the J gene end by 1 base; junction bases not matched to a gene: 11. CDR3 length: 18 amino acids. CDR3 in DNA: TGTGCCAGCAGTTACTCGTTAAGGGGATGGACAGGGAACACTGAAGCTTTCTTT. It codes for CASSYSLRGWTGNTEAFF.

The chain joins TRBV28 to TRBJ2-7, with 11 bases lining up with TRBD2. With V trimmed by 2 bases and J by 0 bases, 9 bases remained unmatched. This CDR3 has 18 amino acids. Looked up from germline, CDR1 is MDHEN and CDR2 is SYDVKM. For the CDR3, the DNA is TGTGCCAGCAGTTTACCCCTGACTAGCGGGAAAAGCTCCTACGAGCAGTACTTC. It codes for CASSLPLTSGKSSYEQYF.

This chain joins TRBV5-4 and TRBJ2-5; 8 bases map to TRBD2. Germline loops: CDR1 SGHNT, CDR2 YYREEE (reference sequence). V trimming: 5 bases; J trimming: 2 bases; junction bases outside the gene matches: 11. This CDR3 has 16 residues. Written as DNA, the CDR3 is TGTGCCAGCAGACCGGGGGGGGGCAGGGGACAAGAGACCCAGTACTTC. As protein: CASRPGGGRGQETQYF.

The chain carries TRBV9 and TRBJ1-4; the D gene is possibly TRBD1 (5 bases). The CDR3 totals 14 residues. V lost 3 bases and J lost 8, with 14 bases in between. Germline V gives CDR1 SGDLS, CDR2 YYNGEE. The CDR3 is CASSAHSGTEKLFF. Here the CDR3 DNA reads TGTGCCAGCAGCGCGCATTCCGGGACGGAAAAACTGTTTTTT. The complete variable domain, with remaining parts taken from reference TRBV9 and TRBJ1-4, reads DSGVTQTPKHLITATGQRVTLRCSPRSGDLSVYWYQQSLDQGLQFLIQYYNGEERAKGNILERFSAQQFPDLHSELNLSSLELGDSALYFCASSAHSGTEKLFFGSGTQLSVL.

Turning to this clonotype: A much larger clone is a single base away; this may be a read error. The chain couples TRBV7-2 to TRBJ1-2; D is ambiguous. Germline V gives CDR1 SGHTA, CDR2 FQGNSA. This CDR3 comprises 16 residues. CDR3 DNA sequence: TGTGCCAGCAGCTTAGCGGAAGGTAGCCTCGTCTATGTCTACACCTTC. Protein sequence: CASSLAEGSLVYVYTF.

This clonotype occurred a few times. The V and J genes are TRBV29-1 and TRBJ2-4, with D unresolved. Between the trimmed V and J ends, which lost 4 bases and 0 bases, there was a span of 4 bases. Germline loops: CDR1 SQVTM, CDR2 ANQGSEA. This CDR3 has 12 residues. Here the CDR3 reads CSVAPAKNIQYF. The DNA for the CDR3 is TGCAGCGTTGCGCCAGCCAAAAACATTCAGTACTTC.

The chain uses TRBV7-2 and TRBJ2-7; no reliable D call. This CDR3 has 14 amino acids. The V end lost 2 bases, the J end lost 2 bases, and 10 bases lay between the germline ends. Germline loops: CDR1 SGHTA, CDR2 FQGNSA. CDR3 coding DNA: TGTGCCAGCAGCTTACGCGGAGCACCCTACGAGCAGTACTTC. This gives the protein CASSLRGAPYEQYF.

For this clonotype: Its ends do not fully match the called genes, so a read error is possible. The chain is built from TRBV7-8 and TRBJ2-1; the D is unclear. The CDR3 is 15 amino acids. CDR1 and CDR2 from the germline V gene are SGHVS and FQNEAQ. The CDR3 nucleotides read TGTTCCAGCAGCTTAGATGGATTAGCAGCCAAGGAGCAGTTCTTC. It is translated as CSSSLDGLAAKEQFF.

The chain couples TRBV11-2 to TRBJ2-1; 9 bases are shared with TRBD2. With V trimmed by 2 bases and J by 5 bases, 7 bases remained unmatched. This CDR3 contains 16 residues. Germline V CDR1 and CDR2: SGHAT, FQNNGV. In DNA form, the CDR3 reads TGTGCCAGCAGCTTAAATAGCGGGAGTTCAAACAATGAGCAGTTCTTC. Its translation: CASSLNSGSSNNEQFF.

The V and J genes are TRBV19 and TRBJ2-1; 9 bases match TRBD1. Germline trimming cut 6 bases from V and 6 bases from J; bases unmatched to any gene: 9. Germline loops: CDR1 LNHDA, CDR2 SQIVND (reference sequence). The CDR3 extends over 15 amino acids. CDR3 amino acids: CASSRDREAPNEQFF. The CDR3 bases are TGTGCCAGTAGCCGGGACAGGGAGGCTCCCAATGAGCAGTTCTTC. Together with reference TRBV19 and TRBJ2-1, the CDR3 gives the full variable domain: DGGITQSPKYLFRKEGQNVTLSCEQNLNHDAMYWYRQDPGQGLRLIYYSQIVNDFQKGDIAEGYSVSREKKESFPLTVTSAQKNPTAFYLCASSRDREAPNEQFFGPGTRLTVL.

The chain uses TRBV5-6 and TRBJ2-4; TRBD1 matches 12 bases. V shed 3 bases, J shed 8 bases, and the junction held 3 bases outside the gene matches. The germline V gene encodes CDR1 SGHDT and CDR2 YYEEEE. The CDR3 spans 14 residues. The CDR3 loop reads CASSSGQGADIQYF. In DNA, the CDR3 is TGTGCCAGCAGCTCGGGACAGGGGGCGGACATTCAGTACTTC.

This clonotype was detected a few times. V is TRBV7-3 and J is TRBJ1-1, with D uncertain. This CDR3 is 14 amino acids long. V lost 5 bases and J 1 base, leaving 11 bases between the germline ends. CDR1 is SGHTA and CDR2 is FQGTGA in the germline V gene. CDR3 bases: TGTGCCAGCAGCACTATAGGAGAGAACACTGAAGCTTTCTTT. Encoded protein: CASSTIGENTEAFF.

This chain links TRBV20-1 with TRBJ1-1, with 8 bases lining up with TRBD1. The germline V gene encodes CDR1 DFQATT and CDR2 SNEGSKA (reference sequence). Trimming at V came to 3 bases and at J to 4 bases, leaving 7 bases not matched to a gene. This CDR3 is built from 14 residues. The CDR3 loop reads CSASQGAGGTEAFF. The CDR3 nucleotides read TGCAGTGCTAGCCAGGGGGCAGGTGGCACTGAAGCTTTCTTT.

This chain joins TRBV19 and TRBJ2-7, with a possible D match to TRBD1 (6 bases). V was pared by 8 bases and J by 0 bases, with 8 bases between. The CDR3 contains 12 residues. Germline-derived CDR1 and CDR2 are LNHDA and SQIVND (reference sequence). The CDR3 nucleotides read TGTGCCAGTGGACAGAGCTCCTACGAGCAGTACTTC. Protein product: CASGQSSYEQYF.

This clonotype was picked up one time. This rearrangement joins TRBV10-3 to TRBJ2-3; TRBD2 matches 12 bases. Germline CDR1 and CDR2: ENHRY and SYGVKD. Trimming cost V 4 bases and J 2 bases; bases outside gene matches: 4. CDR3 length equals 16 residues. CDR3 protein: CAISVGLAGPTDTQYF. The CDR3 coding sequence is TGTGCCATCAGTGTGGGACTAGCGGGTCCCACAGATACGCAGTATTTT.

This clonotype has only a few counts. The V call is TRBV19, the J call TRBJ2-1; 7 bases fit TRBD1. V gave up 3 bases and J gave up 7 bases; unmatched junction bases: 9. This CDR3 has 15 residues. CDR1 and CDR2 from the germline V gene are LNHDA and SQIVND (reference sequence). The CDR3 DNA reads TGTGCCAGTAGTATTGCAGGGGGTTCGTGGAATGAGCAGTTCTTC. Its protein is CASSIAGGSWNEQFF.

Comment on this clonotype: This CDR3 is missing its conserved last phenylalanine or tryptophan, likely due to a read error. The V call is TRBV5-5, the J call TRBJ2-6; 7 bases agree with TRBD1. The V gene's germline CDR1 is SGHKS and CDR2 YYEKEE (reference sequence). CDR3 length: 15 residues. Germline trimming cut 1 base from V and 4 bases from J; bases unmatched to any gene: 2. This CDR3 reads CASSLTGAGANVLTL. CDR3 in DNA: TGTGCCAGCAGCTTGACAGGGGCCGGGGCCAACGTCCTGACTTTA.

This clonotype was seen just once. One end of the junction varies from germline; a read error may be responsible. The rearrangement uses TRBV12-3 or TRBV12-4 and TRBJ2-1; 7 bases line up with TRBD2. The CDR3 length is 19 residues. CDR3 DNA sequence: TGTGCCAGCAGTTTATTGCGGGGAGGGCCCTCCTCTTCCTACAAGGAGCAGTTCTTC. Translated: CASSLLRGGPSSSYKEQFF.